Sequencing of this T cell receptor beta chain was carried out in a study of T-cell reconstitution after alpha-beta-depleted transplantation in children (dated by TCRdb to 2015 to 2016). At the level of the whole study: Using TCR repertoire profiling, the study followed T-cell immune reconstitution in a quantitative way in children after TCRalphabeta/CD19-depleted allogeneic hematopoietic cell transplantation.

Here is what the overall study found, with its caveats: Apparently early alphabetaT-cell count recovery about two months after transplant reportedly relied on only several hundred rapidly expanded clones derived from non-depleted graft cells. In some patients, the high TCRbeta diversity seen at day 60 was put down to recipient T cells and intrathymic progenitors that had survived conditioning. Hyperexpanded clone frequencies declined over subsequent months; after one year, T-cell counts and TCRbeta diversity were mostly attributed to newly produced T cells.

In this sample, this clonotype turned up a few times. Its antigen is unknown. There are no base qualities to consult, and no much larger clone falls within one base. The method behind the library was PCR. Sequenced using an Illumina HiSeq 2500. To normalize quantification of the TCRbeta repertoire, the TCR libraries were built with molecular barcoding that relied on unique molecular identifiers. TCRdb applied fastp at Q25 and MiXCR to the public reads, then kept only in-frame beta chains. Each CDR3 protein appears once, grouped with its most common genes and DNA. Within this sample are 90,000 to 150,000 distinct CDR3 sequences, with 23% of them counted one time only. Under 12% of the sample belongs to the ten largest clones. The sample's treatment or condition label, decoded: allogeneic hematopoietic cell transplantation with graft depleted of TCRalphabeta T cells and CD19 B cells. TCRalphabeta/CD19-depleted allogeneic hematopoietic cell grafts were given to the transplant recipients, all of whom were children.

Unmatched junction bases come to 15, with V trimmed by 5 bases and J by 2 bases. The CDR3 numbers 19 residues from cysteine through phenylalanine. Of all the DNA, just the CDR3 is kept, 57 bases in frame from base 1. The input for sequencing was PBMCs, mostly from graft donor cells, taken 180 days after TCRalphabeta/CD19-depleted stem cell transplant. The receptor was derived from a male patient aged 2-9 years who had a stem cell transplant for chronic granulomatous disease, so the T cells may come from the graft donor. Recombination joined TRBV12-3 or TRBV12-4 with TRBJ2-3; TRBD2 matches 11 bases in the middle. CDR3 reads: CASSTTTSGRGRPTDTQYF. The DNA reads TGTGCCAGCAGTACAACAACTAGCGGGAGAGGTCGGCCCACAGATACGCAGTATTTT.